The 9 T cell receptor beta chains reported below all come from one sample, sequenced in a study of blood T cell repertoires in COVID-19. Using immunoSEQ multiplex PCR, the repertoire was profiled, and TCRdb retains in-frame clones only, with some absent. The sample lists under 150,000 clones, around 80% seen once, with about 2.2% in the top ten. The sequenced sample was PBMCs or T cells enriched from blood (not recorded which). Receptors originate from a man in his forties with acute COVID-19.

V and J are TRBV19 and TRBJ2-5; D remains unclear. The CDR3 runs to 15 residues. Germline assignment: CDR1 LNHDA and CDR2 SQIVND (reference sequence). Trimming left V 5 bases short and J 4 bases short, with 17 bases between. The CDR3 bases are TGTGCCAGTAGTCCCCGAAGTAGGTCGGGAGAGACCCAGTACTTC. It encodes CASSPRSRSGETQYF.

The chain links TRBV11-2 to TRBJ1-1; maybe TRBD1 (5 bases). CDR1 is SGHAT, CDR2 FQNNGV, per germline. The V end was cut by 3 bases, the J end by 4 bases, with 12 bases between. The CDR3 spans 14 residues. CDR3: CASSFDPGVTEAFF. Here the CDR3 DNA reads TGTGCCAGCAGCTTCGACCCGGGGGTCACTGAAGCTTTCTTT.

This rearrangement joins TRBV4-2 to TRBJ2-7; TRBD2 matches 10 bases. Germline V gives CDR1 LGHNA, CDR2 YNFKEQ. The CDR3 contains 15 residues. V was clipped by 3 bases and J by 3 bases; unmatched bases: 5. The CDR3 region is CASSQQSSGSYEQYF. Written as DNA, the CDR3 is TGTGCCAGCAGCCAGCAGTCTAGCGGGAGCTACGAGCAGTACTTC.

This chain connects TRBV13 to TRBJ2-7; 8 positions match TRBD2. The germline V gene encodes CDR1 PRHDT and CDR2 FYEKMQ (reference sequence). V shed 2 bases, J shed 2 bases, and the junction held 2 bases outside the gene matches. CDR3 size: 14 residues. The CDR3 sequence is CASSLIAGPYEQYF. As DNA, the CDR3 is TGTGCCAGCAGCTTAATAGCGGGGCCCTACGAGCAGTACTTC.

The chain couples TRBV30 to TRBJ1-4, with D tentatively TRBD1 (6 bases). CDR1 is GTSNPN and CDR2 is SVGIG in the germline V gene (reference sequence). There are 15 residues in the CDR3. V lost 0 bases and J 4 bases, leaving 12 bases between the germline ends. The CDR3 is CAWSVPWGLNEKLFF. The DNA for the CDR3 is TGTGCCTGGAGTGTACCATGGGGGCTTAATGAAAAACTGTTTTTT.

The chain employs TRBV13 and TRBJ2-2; the match to TRBD2 covers 7 bases. Germline values: CDR1 PRHDT, CDR2 FYEKMQ (reference sequence). The CDR3 runs to 13 residues. Losses at the gene ends were 4 bases for V and 5 bases for J; bases not matched to a gene: 1. The CDR3 is CASSSGLTGELFF. The CDR3, as DNA: TGTGCCAGCAGCTCGGGACTAACCGGGGAGCTGTTTTTT.

The rearrangement uses TRBV2 and TRBJ1-4; 7 bases are a match to TRBD1. The V and J ends lost 4 bases and 6 bases, in that order; junction bases with no gene match: 5. CDR1 SNHLY and CDR2 FYNNEI come from the germline V gene. The CDR3 contains 14 residues. The CDR3 region is CASSVQGTYEKLFF. As DNA, the CDR3 is TGTGCCAGCAGTGTACAGGGGACGTATGAAAAACTGTTTTTT.

The chain has TRBV24-1 and TRBJ2-5; 8 positions agree with TRBD2. The CDR3 length is 15 residues. The germline gives CDR1 KGHDR, CDR2 SFDVKD. Trimming cost V 1 base and J 4 bases; bases outside gene matches: 4. The CDR3 DNA follows: TGTGCCACCAGTGATTTCACCCTAGCGGGAGAGACCCAGTACTTC. It codes for CATSDFTLAGETQYF.

J is TRBJ1-4 and V is TRBV18; the D gene is possibly TRBD1 (6 bases). CDR3 size: 15 residues. V was trimmed by 1 base and J by 4 bases, leaving 10 bases between them. Germline V gene lookup returns CDR1 KGHSH and CDR2 LQKENI. CDR3 in amino acids: CASSPRTAGNEKLFF. The CDR3 DNA reads TGTGCCAGCTCACCACGGACAGCCGGTAATGAAAAACTGTTTTTT.